The sequence of this T cell receptor beta chain was determined in a study of cytomegalovirus exposure and HLA in healthy donors. Germline assignment: CDR1 LGHNA and CDR2 YNFKEQ. The CDR3 length is 15 residues. With V trimmed by 0 bases and J by 4 bases, 6 bases remained unmatched. PCR primers comprised 60 Vbeta and 13 Jbeta primers. The repertoire was sequenced with immunoSEQ multiplex PCR; TCRdb's copy has only in-frame clones and lacks some. The data show about 190,000 clones, roughly 83% seen once. This clonotype was sampled from a woman in her 50s in good health and CMV-seronegative. The source material was PBMCs. V is TRBV4-2 and J is TRBJ2-7, with 7 bases that match TRBD1. CDR3 residues: CASSQEGTAIYEQYF. In nucleotides, the CDR3 is TGTGCCAGCAGCCAAGAAGGGACAGCAATATACGAGCAGTACTTC.